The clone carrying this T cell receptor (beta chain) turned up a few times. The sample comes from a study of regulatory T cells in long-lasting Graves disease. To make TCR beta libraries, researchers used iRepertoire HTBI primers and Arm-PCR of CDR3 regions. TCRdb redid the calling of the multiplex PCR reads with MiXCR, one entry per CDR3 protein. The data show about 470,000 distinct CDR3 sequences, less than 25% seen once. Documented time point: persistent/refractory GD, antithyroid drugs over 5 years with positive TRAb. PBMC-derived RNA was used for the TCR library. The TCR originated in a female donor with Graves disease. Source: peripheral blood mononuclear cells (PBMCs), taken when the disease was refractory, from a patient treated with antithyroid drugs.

DNA of the CDR3: TGTGCCTGGAACAGGGGAAACACTGAAGCTTTCTTT. Encoded protein: CAWNRGNTEAFF. V is TRBV30 and J is TRBJ1-1, with 7 bases identical to TRBD1. The V and J ends lost 4 bases and 2 bases, in that order; junction bases with no gene match: 1. The CDR3 is 12 amino acids. CDR1 and CDR2 (germline): GTSNPN, SVGIG (reference sequence).